The TCR beta chain under discussion was sequenced for a study of control samples from healthy donors and cancer patients. Germline-derived CDR1 and CDR2 are SEHNR and FQNEAQ (reference sequence). With 8 bases removed from V and 2 bases from J, the gap between germline ends came to 6 bases. CDR3 size: 11 residues. Assay: immunoSEQ multiplex PCR; the TCRdb copy retains only in-frame clones and omits some. The repertoire has around 89,000 clones, around 80% of them found once; the top ten carry about 10%. The chain recombines TRBV7-9 with TRBJ1-2, with a possible D match to TRBD1 (5 bases). Sequenced material: blood. The sequence was obtained from a woman aged 55-69 years in good health. The CDR3 DNA reads TGTGCCAGCGGGGGGAACTATGGCTACACCTTC. It yields the protein CASGGNYGYTF. Full variable domain (missing parts from reference TRBV7-9 and TRBJ1-2): DTGVSQNPRHKITKRGQNVTFRCDPISEHNRLYWYRQTLGQGPEFLTYFQNEAQLEKSRLLSDRFSAERPKGSFSTLEIQRTEQGDSAMYLCASGGNYGYTFGSGTRLTVV.